This T cell receptor (beta chain) came from a study of cutaneous CD30+ T cell lymphoproliferative disorder and hepatitis E (dated by TCRdb to the late 2010s). The library relied on the immunoSEQ multiplex PCR assay. TCRdb's version of the immuneACCESS table is confined to in-frame rearrangements and falls short of the full clone set. An unresolved V gene accounts for under half of the shortfall where checked; the remainder is of unknown origin. The sample contains 6,500 to 9,500 clones, 74% of them found a single time. The biggest ten clones account for about 1.2% of the sample. The CDR3 starts with the cysteine, ends with the phenylalanine, and has 15 residues. Solely the CDR3 DNA is kept, with 45 bases framed from the first base. CDR1 and CDR2 (PRHDT, FYEKMQ) derive from the germline V gene (reference sequence). Trimmed from V: 5 bases; trimmed from J: 1 base; junction bases lacking a gene match: 2.

Concerning this clone itself: No antigen is known for it. No per-base quality is available; no much larger clone lies one base away.

Sequencing input: blood. The chain is assembled from TRBV13 and TRBJ2-5; TRBD1 agrees with 12 junctional bases. The sequence was obtained from a human donor with a cutaneous T cell lymphoproliferative disorder associated with hepatitis E virus. The CDR3 loop reads CASSRDRGPQETQYF. The nucleotide sequence is given as TGTGCCAGCAGCAGGGACAGGGGGCCCCAAGAGACCCAGTACTTC.